Below, 20 T cell receptor beta chains from the same sample are listed, as sequenced in a study of control samples from healthy donors and cancer patients. Sequenced by immunoSEQ multiplex PCR; TCRdb stores in-frame clones only, minus some. The repertoire has more than 95,000 clones, about 90% of them found once; the top ten carry 1.5% to 2%. The sample comprised blood. The receptors were sampled from a man aged 18 to 29 in good health.

The V call is TRBV6-5, the J call TRBJ2-1; D not resolved. Germline lookup yields CDR1 MNHEY and CDR2 SVGAGI. CDR3 length: 11 amino acids. Trimming left V 6 bases short and J 8 bases short, with 8 bases between. The CDR3 protein is CASRDGYEQFF. In DNA, the CDR3 is TGTGCCAGCAGAGATGGTTATGAGCAGTTCTTC.

This clone was seen only a few times. The chain has TRBV6-2 or TRBV6-3 and TRBJ1-2, with unresolved D. There are 16 residues in the CDR3. V shed 5 bases and J shed 2 bases, with 18 bases lying between them. The germline CDR1 and CDR2 sequences are MNHEY and SVGEGT. The CDR3 nucleotides read TGTGCCAGCAGTCCCCTCCATCCCGACGGGAACTATGGCTACACCTTC. Its translation: CASSPLHPDGNYGYTF.

V gene TRBV6-4 combines with J gene TRBJ2-5; D is uncertain. Germline values: CDR1 MRHNA, CDR2 SNTAGT. V lost 0 bases and J 9 bases, leaving 11 bases between the germline ends. The CDR3 covers 13 residues. CDR3 bases: TGTGCCAGCAGTGACTCCGCGACTTCGCCCCAGTACTTC. This gives the protein CASSDSATSPQYF.

This chain joins TRBV7-6 and TRBJ2-1; unclear D gene. Germline V gene data show CDR1 as SGHVS and CDR2 as FNYEAQ. Trimming left V 2 bases short and J 3 bases short, with 2 bases between. The length of the CDR3 is 12 residues. In DNA form, the CDR3 reads TGTGCCAGCAGCTTAAGCTACAATGAGCAGTTCTTC. As protein: CASSLSYNEQFF.

This clone was recorded once. The chain recombines TRBV2 with TRBJ2-7; D is possibly TRBD2 (6 bases). CDR1 SNHLY and CDR2 FYNNEI come from the germline V gene. Trimming stripped 7 bases from V and 5 bases from J, with 12 bases between. The CDR3 covers 12 residues. CDR3: CASIGGFHEQYF. DNA for the CDR3: TGTGCCAGCATAGGAGGGTTCCACGAGCAGTACTTC.

The chain has TRBV29-1 and TRBJ2-3; no firm D call. V was shortened by 4 bases and J by 7 bases, with 6 bases between the two germline ends. The CDR3 totals 10 residues. Germline V gene data show CDR1 as SQVTM and CDR2 as ANQGSEA. The chain's CDR3 is CSVGVNTQYF. Written as DNA, the CDR3 is TGCAGCGTTGGGGTGAATACGCAGTATTTT.

This clone appeared once. The chain carries TRBV5-1 and TRBJ1-1; 8 nucleotides match TRBD1. The V gene end was trimmed by 4 bases and the J gene end by 6 bases; junction bases not matched to a gene: 8. Germline CDR1 SGHRS, CDR2 YFSETQ. This CDR3 spans 14 amino acids. The CDR3 spells CASSGQGWIAEAFF. CDR3 bases: TGCGCCAGCAGCGGACAGGGTTGGATAGCTGAAGCTTTCTTT. Together with reference TRBV5-1 and TRBJ1-1, the CDR3 gives the full variable domain: KAGVTQTPRYLIKTRGQQVTLSCSPISGHRSVSWYQQTPGQGLQFLFEYFSETQRNKGNFPGRFSGRQFSNSRSEMNVSTLELGDSALYLCASSGQGWIAEAFFGQGTRLTVV.

The chain joins TRBV7-2 to TRBJ1-1; TRBD1 is a possible D gene (5 bases). Germline V gives CDR1 SGHTA, CDR2 FQGNSA. V was clipped by 5 bases and J by 4 bases, with 20 bases between them. The CDR3 has 16 amino acids. DNA of the CDR3: TGTGCCAGCAGCACGTCCCGGGTAGGGACGGGCACTGAAGCTTTCTTT. Amino acids: CASSTSRVGTGTEAFF.

V is TRBV7-9 and J is TRBJ2-6; D unclear. V was shortened by 4 bases and J by 4 bases, with 8 bases between the two germline ends. Germline V gene data show CDR1 as SEHNR and CDR2 as FQNEAQ (reference sequence). The CDR3 is 14 residues long. This CDR3 reads CASSSTEGANVLTF. In nucleotides, the CDR3 is TGTGCCAGCAGCTCCACAGAGGGGGCCAACGTCCTGACTTTC.

The chain carries TRBV7-9 and TRBJ1-4; a possible D gene is TRBD1 (6 bases). Germline CDR1 and CDR2: SEHNR and FQNEAQ (reference sequence). V was cut by 10 bases and J by 8 bases, with 17 bases left in between. This CDR3 is built from 13 residues. The CDR3 bases are TGTGCCACCTCGGGGGCGCGTGGGGAAAAACTGTTTTTT. Its protein is CATSGARGEKLFF. Full variable domain (remainder filled in from reference TRBV7-9 and TRBJ1-4): DTGVSQNPRHKITKRGQNVTFRCDPISEHNRLYWYRQTLGQGPEFLTYFQNEAQLEKSRLLSDRFSAERPKGSFSTLEIQRTEQGDSAMYLCATSGARGEKLFFGSGTQLSVL.

This sequence joins TRBV2 and TRBJ1-5, with 7 nucleotides matching TRBD1. Losses at the gene ends were 2 bases for V and 5 bases for J; bases not matched to a gene: 6. The length of the CDR3 is 15 residues. Germline V gene data show CDR1 as SNHLY and CDR2 as FYNNEI. The CDR3, as DNA: TGTGCCAGCAGTGAATCGGGACAGAGGTATCAGCCCCAGCATTTT. It specifies CASSESGQRYQPQHF.

The chain carries TRBV5-1 and TRBJ2-1; 10 bases are a match to TRBD2. CDR3 length: 17 amino acids. With 2 bases clipped from V and 3 bases from J, the junction kept 8 bases outside the gene matches. CDR1 is SGHRS, CDR2 YFSETQ, per germline. CDR3 nucleotides: TGCGCCAGCAGCTTTGGCAGCGGGAGGGCCGACTACAATGAGCAGTTCTTC. Amino acid sequence: CASSFGSGRADYNEQFF.

In the case of this clone: Other DNA sequences from this sample encode an identical CDR3 as well. The J gene is TRBJ1-2, the V gene TRBV6-5; weak D call: TRBD1 (6 bases). Germline assignment: CDR1 MNHEY and CDR2 SVGAGI. Between the trimmed V and J ends, which lost 2 bases and 4 bases, there was a span of 17 bases. The CDR3 consists of 16 residues. This CDR3 is CASSYIGGGGFYGYTF. The DNA of the CDR3 is TGTGCCAGCAGTTACATCGGGGGCGGGGGTTTCTATGGCTACACCTTC.

This clone was found a few times. The gene calls are TRBV9 and TRBJ2-6; D is undetermined. The CDR3 loop spans 15 amino acids. V lost 1 base, J lost 0 bases, and 5 bases lay in between. Germline V lookup: CDR1 SGDLS, CDR2 YYNGEE. In DNA form, the CDR3 reads TGTGCCAGCAGCGTACGGGCCTCTGGGGCCAACGTCCTGACTTTC. Translation: CASSVRASGANVLTF. Together with reference TRBV9 and TRBJ2-6, the CDR3 gives the full variable domain: DSGVTQTPKHLITATGQRVTLRCSPRSGDLSVYWYQQSLDQGLQFLIQYYNGEERAKGNILERFSAQQFPDLHSELNLSSLELGDSALYFCASSVRASGANVLTFGAGSRLTVL.

This chain uses TRBV6-2 or TRBV6-3 with TRBJ2-2; D might be TRBD1 or TRBD2, each matching 5 bases. The CDR3 length is 15 residues. The ends were cut back, 4 bases at V and 0 bases at J, with 9 bases in the middle. Germline CDR1 MNHEY, CDR2 SVGEGT. The CDR3, as DNA: TGTGCCAGCAGTTCCCGGGGCCCGAACACCGGGGAGCTGTTTTTT. Protein: CASSSRGPNTGELFF.

The J gene is TRBJ1-2, the V gene TRBV30; 10 bases agree with TRBD1. CDR3 length: 14 residues. The germline CDR1 and CDR2 sequences are GTSNPN and SVGIG (reference sequence). V dropped 0 bases and J dropped 4; count of bases not matched to a gene: 2. CDR3 sequence: CAWSVGQGGYGYTF. The DNA of the CDR3 is TGTGCCTGGAGTGTCGGACAGGGGGGCTATGGCTACACCTTC.

The V and J genes are TRBV6-5 and TRBJ2-7, with 7 positions matching TRBD1. The CDR3 has 14 amino acids. V lost 2 bases to trimming and J lost 3 bases; unmatched junction nucleotides: 4. Looked up from germline, CDR1 is MNHEY and CDR2 is SVGAGI. In DNA form, the CDR3 reads TGTGCCAGCAGTTACATAGGGGGCCTCTACGAGCAGTACTTC. It codes for CASSYIGGLYEQYF.

V is TRBV19 and J is TRBJ2-7, with 7 positions matching TRBD1. This CDR3 is built from 15 residues. In germline, CDR1 is LNHDA, CDR2 SQIVND (reference sequence). V lost 3 bases and J lost 5; bases outside the gene matches: 10. The CDR3 reads CASSMVRGLRNEQYF. The CDR3 DNA is TGTGCCAGTAGTATGGTGAGGGGGCTGCGGAACGAGCAGTACTTC.

V and J are TRBV3-1 (or the pseudogene TRBV3-2) and TRBJ2-3, with D possibly matching TRBD2 (5 bases). The CDR3 spans 14 residues. The germline V gene has CDR1 LGHDT and CDR2 YNNKEL (reference sequence). V lost 4 bases and J lost 5, with 13 bases in between. The CDR3 reads CASSLAGGGDTQYF. CDR3 DNA sequence: TGTGCCAGCAGCCTTGCAGGCGGAGGAGATACGCAGTATTTT.

The chain has TRBV24-1 and TRBJ2-7; possible D gene TRBD1, 6 bases. Germline assignment: CDR1 KGHDR and CDR2 SFDVKD. The CDR3 has 16 amino acids. Trimming left V 4 bases short and J 6 bases short, with 21 bases between. In DNA, the CDR3 is TGTGCCACCAGTGAAAAAAACAGGGCCCTATTATCCGAGCAGTACTTC. It yields the protein CATSEKNRALLSEQYF.